These 26 T cell receptor beta chains were sequenced from one sample in a study of blood T cell repertoires in COVID-19. Sequencing used immunoSEQ multiplex PCR; TCRdb keeps in-frame clones, though not all of them. The repertoire includes roughly 160,000 clones, 85% of them detected once, and approximately 8% sits in the top ten. Source material: peripheral blood. These receptors were taken from a woman of 80 years or more with COVID-19, enrolled during active disease.

The rearrangement links TRBV18 to TRBJ1-2, with D possibly being TRBD1 (6 bases). Germline V gives CDR1 KGHSH, CDR2 LQKENI. The length of the CDR3 is 16 residues. V dropped 3 bases and J dropped 0 bases, with 14 bases sitting between them. CDR3 coding DNA: TGTGCCAGCTCACCGCCTTTGGGGGCAGCTAACTATGGCTACACCTTC. As protein: CASSPPLGAANYGYTF.

The J gene is TRBJ2-3, the V gene TRBV7-3; maybe TRBD2 (5 bases). Trimming left V 2 bases short and J 2 bases short, with 11 bases between. This CDR3 has 15 residues. CDR1 is SGHTA and CDR2 is FQGTGA in the germline V gene. CDR3 sequence reads: CASSLRAGFTDTQYF. CDR3 DNA sequence: TGTGCCAGCAGCTTACGGGCGGGTTTCACAGATACGCAGTATTTT.

This chain connects TRBV2 to TRBJ1-5; D gene ambiguous. Germline V gene data show CDR1 as SNHLY and CDR2 as FYNNEI. V was pared by 6 bases and J by 7 bases, with 19 bases between. This CDR3 has 15 residues. The CDR3 bases are TGTGCCAGCAGGCCCCTCTTGTGGGCCGGCCAGCCCCAGCATTTT. Translated: CASRPLLWAGQPQHF. Full variable domain (rest looked up from reference TRBV2 and TRBJ1-5): EPEVTQTPSHQVTQMGQEVILRCVPISNHLYFYWYRQILGQKVEFLVSFYNNEISEKSEIFDDQFSVERPDGSNFTLKIRSTKLEDSAMYFCASRPLLWAGQPQHFGDGTRLSIL.

V gene TRBV3-1 (or the pseudogene TRBV3-2) combines with J gene TRBJ2-7; unclear D gene. The CDR3 is 13 amino acids. Trimming stripped 1 base from V and 7 bases from J, with 11 bases between. The germline gives CDR1 LGHDT, CDR2 YNNKEL (reference sequence). The CDR3 coding sequence is TGTGCCAGCAGCCAAGTGAGGAGTGGAGAGCAGTACTTC. It encodes CASSQVRSGEQYF.

J is TRBJ2-7 and V is TRBV5-5; D possibly corresponds to TRBD1 (5 bases). The germline CDR1 and CDR2 sequences are SGHKS and YYEKEE (reference sequence). This CDR3 is 14 amino acids long. Trimming removed 2 bases from V and 1 base from J, with 10 bases in between. The CDR3 DNA follows: TGTGCCAGCAGCTTCGGTGGGGCTTCCTACGAGCAGTACTTC. It specifies CASSFGGASYEQYF.

The gene calls are TRBV11-2 and TRBJ2-7, with D possibly matching TRBD1 (6 bases). The CDR3 length is 13 residues. Germline CDR1 reads SGHAT; CDR2 reads FQNNGV. V was trimmed by 4 bases and J by 0 bases, leaving 7 bases between them. CDR3 sequence reads: CASSSGVSYEQYF. The CDR3 DNA sequence: TGTGCCAGCAGCTCAGGGGTCTCCTACGAGCAGTACTTC.

The J gene is TRBJ2-1, the V gene TRBV16; TRBD2 is a possible D gene (6 bases). The CDR3 is 15 residues long. V dropped 0 bases and J dropped 3 bases, with 9 bases sitting between them. The germline CDR1 and CDR2 sequences are KGHSY and FQNENV. The CDR3 region is CASSQSGGVYNEQFF. CDR3 nucleotides: TGTGCCAGCAGCCAATCGGGAGGAGTCTACAATGAGCAGTTCTTC.

The rearrangement joins TRBV25-1 to TRBJ2-2, with 10 bases fitting TRBD2. Germline trimming cut 6 bases from V and 5 bases from J; bases unmatched to any gene: 9. The CDR3 extends over 16 amino acids. The germline V gene has CDR1 MGHDK and CDR2 SYGVNS. CDR3 sequence: CASSRVAGGVTGELFF. DNA of the CDR3: TGTGCCAGCAGCAGAGTAGCGGGAGGAGTAACCGGGGAGCTGTTTTTT.

The CDR3 bases are TGTGCCAGCAGTTCGGGGAGAGAGTATGGCTACACCTTC. It yields the protein CASSSGREYGYTF. The V call is TRBV7-9, the J call TRBJ1-2; D not resolved. Germline V gives CDR1 SEHNR, CDR2 FQNEAQ (reference sequence). Trimming shortened V by 6 bases and J by 5 bases, and 13 bases separated the two germline ends. The CDR3 totals 13 residues.

This clone was counted between two and nine times. The CDR3 DNA is TGTGCCAGCAGCCCGGTCGCCGGCAGGGCTAATGAAAAACTGTTTTTT. Translating gives CASSPVAGRANEKLFF. The chain has TRBV5-4 and TRBJ1-4, with D tentatively TRBD1 (5 bases). This CDR3 spans 16 amino acids. CDR1 and CDR2 (germline): SGHNT, YYREEE (reference sequence). V lost 4 bases, J lost 3 bases, and 16 bases lay in between. The whole variable domain, filled in from reference TRBV5-4 and TRBJ1-4, reads ETGVTQSPTHLIKTRGQQVTLRCSSQSGHNTVSWYQQALGQGPQFIFQYYREEENGRGNFPPRFSGLQFPNYSSELNVNALELDDSALYLCASSPVAGRANEKLFFGSGTQLSVL.

The genes are TRBV5-1 and TRBJ2-3; 7 bases align to TRBD2. CDR1 and CDR2 from the germline V gene are SGHRS and YFSETQ. J was trimmed by 6 bases and V by 4 bases; bases with no gene match: 14. The CDR3 spans 16 residues. This CDR3 is CASSGARGSVGDTQYF. CDR3 in DNA: TGCGCCAGCAGCGGAGCCCGCGGGAGCGTCGGGGATACGCAGTATTTT.

The V call is TRBV7-3, the J call TRBJ2-1, with 8 nucleotides matching TRBD2. Germline CDR1 reads SGHTA; CDR2 reads FQGTGA. The ends lost 5 bases at V and 0 bases at J; junction bases unmatched: 6. The CDR3 contains 16 residues. The CDR3 region is CASSQSGTSSYNEQFF. Here the CDR3 DNA reads TGTGCCAGCAGCCAGTCCGGGACTAGCTCCTACAATGAGCAGTTCTTC.

The genes are TRBV5-6 and TRBJ1-2; D call uncertain. The CDR3 contains 14 residues. Trimming cost V 4 bases and J 2 bases, with 12 bases left between them. Germline V gene data show CDR1 as SGHDT and CDR2 as YYEEEE. CDR3 coding DNA: TGTGCCAGCAGCGCGGTGAAACAAAACTATGGCTACACCTTC. Protein product: CASSAVKQNYGYTF.

This chain uses TRBV7-6 with TRBJ2-5, with 7 bases matching TRBD2. The CDR3 has 16 amino acids. Germline-derived CDR1 and CDR2 are SGHVS and FNYEAQ. Losses at the gene ends were 2 bases for V and 5 bases for J; bases not matched to a gene: 11. CDR3 sequence reads: CASSLQPPGGGETQYF. The CDR3 nucleotides read TGTGCCAGCAGCTTACAACCCCCGGGGGGAGGGGAGACCCAGTACTTC.

The chain combines TRBV28 with TRBJ2-7; D unresolved. Germline-derived CDR1 and CDR2 are MDHEN and SYDVKM. The CDR3 is 14 residues long. Deletions cut 3 bases from V and 2 bases from J, with 11 bases between. The CDR3 spells CASSFGQATYEQYF. The CDR3 nucleotides read TGTGCCAGCAGTTTTGGGCAGGCGACCTACGAGCAGTACTTC.

The rearrangement links TRBV3-1 (or the pseudogene TRBV3-2) to TRBJ2-7, with 8 bases that match TRBD1. This CDR3 has 15 residues. The J segment lost 3 bases and the V segment lost 5 bases, leaving 9 bases of the junction unmatched. Per germline, CDR1 LGHDT and CDR2 YNNKEL (reference sequence). In nucleotides, the CDR3 is TGTGCCAGCAGCAACCGGGACAGGTCGGGCTACGAGCAGTACTTC. Its protein product is CASSNRDRSGYEQYF.

Worth noting for this clone: Other nucleotide sequences in the sample specify the same CDR3. This chain connects TRBV5-1 to TRBJ1-1; 8 nucleotides match TRBD1. Trimming took 4 bases from V and 4 from J; bases not matched to a gene: 6. Germline V lookup: CDR1 SGHRS, CDR2 YFSETQ. The CDR3 has 14 amino acids. The CDR3 sequence: CASSLDRGGTEAFF. The DNA for the CDR3 is TGCGCCAGCAGCCTAGACAGGGGTGGCACTGAAGCTTTCTTT.

The chain has TRBV24-1 and TRBJ2-3; D perhaps matches TRBD1 (5 bases). V was pared by 3 bases and J by 4 bases, with 7 bases between. The CDR3 spans 13 residues. Germline V gene data show CDR1 as KGHDR and CDR2 as SFDVKD. The CDR3 bases are TGTGCCACCAGTGATGGACACGCAGATACGCAGTATTTT. This encodes CATSDGHADTQYF.

This clone was recorded once. This chain links TRBV7-2 with TRBJ1-3; D is undetermined. This CDR3 spans 16 amino acids. The V end lost 2 bases, the J end lost 4 bases, and 15 bases lay between the germline ends. Germline-derived CDR1 and CDR2 are SGHTA and FQGNSA. CDR3 nucleotides: TGTGCCAGCAGCTTACAGGCGAGGGAGGCAGGAAACACCATATATTTT. Residues: CASSLQAREAGNTIYF.

The chain links TRBV28 to TRBJ2-3; no firm D call. CDR1 and CDR2 (germline): MDHEN, SYDVKM. This CDR3 is 14 amino acids long. With 7 bases removed from V and 2 bases from J, the gap between germline ends came to 13 bases. The CDR3: CASTINLITDTQYF. CDR3 in DNA: TGTGCCAGCACCATTAACCTAATCACAGATACGCAGTATTTT. The variable domain in full, completed from reference TRBV28 and TRBJ2-3, reads DVKVTQSSRYLVKRTGEKVFLECVQDMDHENMFWYRQDPGLGLRLIYFSYDVKMKEKGDIPEGYSVSREKKERFSLILESASTNQTSMYLCASTINLITDTQYFGPGTRLTVL.

The chain employs TRBV27 and TRBJ2-3, with TRBD1 as a possible D gene (6 bases). The germline gives CDR1 MNHEY, CDR2 SMNVEV (reference sequence). V dropped 2 bases and J dropped 8 bases, with 20 bases sitting between them. The CDR3 is 16 residues long. CDR3 sequence: CASSLSGGSVRGTQYF. As DNA, the CDR3 is TGTGCCAGCAGTTTAAGTGGGGGCTCCGTCAGGGGTACGCAGTATTTT.

The V call is TRBV21-1, the J call TRBJ2-7; TRBD2 was called by the table and not checked on the DNA. TRBV21-1 is noted as a pseudogene. CDR3 length: 17 amino acids. The CDR3 loop is CASSKVVIKYVVYEQYF. DNA of the CDR3: TGTGCCAGCAGCAAAGTAGTTATAAAGTACGTAGTCTACGAGCAGTACTTC.

Only a few counts were recorded for this clone. The chain links TRBV7-6 to TRBJ1-3, with unresolved D. From germline, CDR1 is SGHVS and CDR2 FNYEAQ. Trimming left V 5 bases short and J 2 bases short, with 13 bases between. The CDR3 covers 15 residues. As DNA, the CDR3 is TGTGCCAGCAGCCAAGCGGATCGGACTGGAAACACCATATATTTT. Protein product: CASSQADRTGNTIYF. The full variable domain, with the rest looked up from reference TRBV7-6 and TRBJ1-3, is GAGVSQSPRYKVTKRGQDVALRCDPISGHVSLYWYRQALGQGPEFLTYFNYEAQQDKSGLPNDRFSAERPEGSISTLTIQRTEQRDSAMYRCASSQADRTGNTIYFGEGSWLTVV.

The genes are TRBV5-5 and TRBJ1-3, with 9 bases matching TRBD1. This CDR3 is built from 17 residues. Germline-derived CDR1 and CDR2 are SGHKS and YYEKEE (reference sequence). The junction had 12 bases not matched to a gene; V was cut back by 4 bases and J by 4 bases. CDR3 region: CASSDHATGGWGNTIYF. CDR3 bases: TGTGCCAGCAGCGATCACGCTACAGGGGGCTGGGGAAACACCATATATTTT.

This chain connects TRBV3-1 (or the pseudogene TRBV3-2) to TRBJ1-2, with TRBD1 identical over 7 bases. Germline assignment: CDR1 LGHDT and CDR2 YNNKEL (reference sequence). V shed 4 bases, J shed 3 bases, and the junction held 8 bases outside the gene matches. The CDR3 length is 15 residues. Here the CDR3 DNA reads TGTGCCAGCAGCCCCACCACGACAGGGCACTATGGCTACACCTTC. It encodes CASSPTTTGHYGYTF.

The chain is built from TRBV6-5 and TRBJ2-5; D is undetermined. The length of the CDR3 is 16 residues. The germline V gene has CDR1 MNHEY and CDR2 SVGAGI. Between the trimmed V and J ends, which lost 0 bases and 0 bases, there was a span of 11 bases. CDR3 bases: TGTGCCAGCAGTTACTCGTTAGTGCGTGACCAAGAGACCCAGTACTTC. Its protein product is CASSYSLVRDQETQYF.